Below, one T cell receptor (beta chain) is given with its context. This clonotype was observed a few times. There is no known antigen for this receptor. There are no base qualities to consult, and no much larger clone falls within one base. This record comes from a study of T cell repertoires in cytomegalovirus infection (dated by TCRdb to the late 2010s). Turning to the overall study: Alongside well-studied HLA-B-restricted epitopes, the peptide stimulations were aimed at recently identified HLA-C-restricted CMV epitopes, whose presentation resists viral immunomodulation. Because public TCR beta signatures pointed to carriage of CMV infection together with the matching HLA type, the HLA type of each donor mattered for the analysis.

Results the study describes overall, beyond this receptor: In both this cohort and an independent cohort of 350 to 400 donors, the cumulative frequency of public TCR beta family members distinguished carriers of CMV infection plus the relevant HLA type. In the ex vivo response, HLA-C-restricted CMV-specific TCR beta clonotypes were dominant, and in two of eight donors the single most frequent clonotype came from this HLA-C-restricted group.

The germline V gene (reference sequence) yields LNHDA for CDR1 and SQIVND for CDR2. From the cysteine through the phenylalanine, the CDR3 covers 15 amino acids. The read is trimmed to its CDR3 DNA, 45 bases read in frame from base 1. V trim: 8 bases; J trim: 7 bases; unmatched bases: 9. What the treatment or condition label conveys for this sample: in vitro stimulation with specific CMV peptide epitopes to enrich CMV-specific T cells. For sequencing, an Illumina HiSeq 1500 was employed. The raw public reads went through TCRdb reprocessing: fastp at Q25, MiXCR clone calling, in-frame beta chains kept. Entries that share a CDR3 protein sequence are merged under the most common genes and DNA. This sample is represented by under 200,000 distinct CDR3 sequences; approximately 21% of them were singletons. Jointly, the top ten make up roughly 25% of the sample.

The V and J segments used are TRBV19 and TRBJ2-1; 12 of the junction bases match TRBD2. The sequencing used CD8+ T cells from cultured PBMCs, collected from culture after CMV antigen stimulation. This receptor was obtained from a human donor in good health (CMV status not recorded). Some clones in this sample may be carry-over from other donors' samples. The DNA sequence is given as TGTGCCAGTTCTCCAGGACTAGCGGGGCGGAATGAGCAGTTCTTC. Its translation is CASSPGLAGRNEQFF.